This T cell receptor beta chain was identified in a study of T cells in localized non-small cell lung cancer. Study-wide findings and caveats: It remains possible that heterogeneity exists, since only one tumor region was sequenced.

TCRdb's table, derived via immunoSEQ multiplex PCR, lists solely in-frame clones and lacks some. The sample has fewer than 30,000 clones, roughly 90% seen once. A word on this clone: Its matching antigen is unknown.

This CDR3 contains 15 residues. The V and J ends lost 3 bases and 3 bases, in that order; junction bases with no gene match: 6. The V gene's germline CDR1 is LNHDA and CDR2 SQIVND (reference sequence). Sample: peripheral blood, taken before any cancer treatment. This sequence was found in a woman between 35 and 70 years old with stage I lung adenocarcinoma. The chain links TRBV19 to TRBJ2-3, with TRBD1 identical over 7 bases. DNA for the CDR3: TGTGCCAGTAGTATCGTAGAACAGGGGACAGATACGCAGTATTTT. Its translation: CASSIVEQGTDTQYF.